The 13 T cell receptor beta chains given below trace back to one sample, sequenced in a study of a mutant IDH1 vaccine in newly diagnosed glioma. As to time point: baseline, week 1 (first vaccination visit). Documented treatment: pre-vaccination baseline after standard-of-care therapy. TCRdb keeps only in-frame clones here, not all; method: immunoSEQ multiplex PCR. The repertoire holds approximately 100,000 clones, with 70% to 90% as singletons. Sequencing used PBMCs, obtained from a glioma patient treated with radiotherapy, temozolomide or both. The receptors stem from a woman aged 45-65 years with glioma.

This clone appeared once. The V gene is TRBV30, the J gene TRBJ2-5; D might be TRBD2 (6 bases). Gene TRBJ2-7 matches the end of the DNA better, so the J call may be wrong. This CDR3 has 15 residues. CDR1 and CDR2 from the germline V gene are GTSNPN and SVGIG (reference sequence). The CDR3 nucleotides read TGTGCCTGGTCCCAATGGGGCGGGGCCGCCTACGAGCAGTACTTC. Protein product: CAWSQWGGAAYEQYF.

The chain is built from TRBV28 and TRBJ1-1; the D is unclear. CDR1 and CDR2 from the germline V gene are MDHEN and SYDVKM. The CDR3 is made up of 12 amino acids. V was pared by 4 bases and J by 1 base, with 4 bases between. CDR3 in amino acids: CASSSGNTEAFF. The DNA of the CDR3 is TGTGCCAGCAGTTCTGGGAACACTGAAGCTTTCTTT.

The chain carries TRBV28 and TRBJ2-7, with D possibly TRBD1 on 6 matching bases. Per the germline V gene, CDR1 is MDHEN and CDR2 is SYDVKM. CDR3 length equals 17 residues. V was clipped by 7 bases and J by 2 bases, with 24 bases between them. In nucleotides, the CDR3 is TGTGCCAGCACTTCACAGGGCTACACGGGGAGAACCTACGAGCAGTACTTC. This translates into CASTSQGYTGRTYEQYF.

CDR3 DNA sequence: TGTGCCAGCCGGAGGGGAATGAACAATGAGCAGTTCTTC. Translation: CASRRGMNNEQFF. V gene TRBV6-1 combines with J gene TRBJ2-1; tentative D call: TRBD2 (6 bases). This CDR3 spans 13 amino acids. V lost 8 bases and J lost 5, with 13 bases in between. CDR1 is MNHNS and CDR2 is SASEGT in the germline V gene.

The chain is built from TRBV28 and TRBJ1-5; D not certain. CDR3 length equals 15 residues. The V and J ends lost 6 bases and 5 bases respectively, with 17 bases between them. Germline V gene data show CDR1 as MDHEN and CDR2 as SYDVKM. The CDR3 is CASSWTPYRDQPQHF. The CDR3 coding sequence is TGTGCCAGCAGCTGGACGCCCTACCGGGATCAGCCCCAGCATTTT.

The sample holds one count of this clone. The chain's CDR3 is CSVEERLAGSYNEQFF. CDR3 DNA: TGCAGCGTTGAAGAAAGACTAGCGGGGTCCTACAATGAGCAGTTCTTC. The V and J genes are TRBV29-1 and TRBJ2-1; 11 bases line up with TRBD2. The V gene's germline CDR1 is SQVTM and CDR2 ANQGSEA. The CDR3 contains 16 residues. V dropped 0 bases and J dropped 1; count of bases not matched to a gene: 2.

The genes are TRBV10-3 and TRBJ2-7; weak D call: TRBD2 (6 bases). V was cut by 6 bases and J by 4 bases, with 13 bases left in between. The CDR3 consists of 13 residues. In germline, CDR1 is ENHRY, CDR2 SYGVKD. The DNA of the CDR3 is TGTGCCATCAGGGGGGACTCTACTTACGAGCAGTACTTC. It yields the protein CAIRGDSTYEQYF.

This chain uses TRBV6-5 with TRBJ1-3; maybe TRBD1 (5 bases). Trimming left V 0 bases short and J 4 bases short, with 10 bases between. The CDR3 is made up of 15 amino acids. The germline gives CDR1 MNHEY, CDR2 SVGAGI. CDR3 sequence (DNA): TGTGCCAGCAGTTACTCGGGGGGAAAGGGAAACACCATATATTTT. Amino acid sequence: CASSYSGGKGNTIYF.

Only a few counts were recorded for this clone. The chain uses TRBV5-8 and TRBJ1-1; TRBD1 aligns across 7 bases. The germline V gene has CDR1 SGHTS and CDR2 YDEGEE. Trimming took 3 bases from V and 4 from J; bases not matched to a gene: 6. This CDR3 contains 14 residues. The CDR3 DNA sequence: TGTGCCAGCAGCTCGCACAGGGGATTCACTGAAGCTTTCTTT. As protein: CASSSHRGFTEAFF.

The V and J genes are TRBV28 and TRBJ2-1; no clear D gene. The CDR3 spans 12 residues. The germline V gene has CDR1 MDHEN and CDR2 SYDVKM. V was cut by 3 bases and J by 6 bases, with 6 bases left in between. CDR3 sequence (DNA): TGTGCCAGCAGTTTCGGGTTCAATGAGCAGTTCTTC. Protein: CASSFGFNEQFF.

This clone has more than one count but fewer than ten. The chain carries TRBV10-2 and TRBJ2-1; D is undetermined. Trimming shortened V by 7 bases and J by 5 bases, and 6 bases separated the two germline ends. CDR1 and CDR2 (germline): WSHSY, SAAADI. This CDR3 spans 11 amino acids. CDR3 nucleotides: TGCGCCAGCAAGGTGAACAATGAGCAGTTCTTC. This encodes CASKVNNEQFF.

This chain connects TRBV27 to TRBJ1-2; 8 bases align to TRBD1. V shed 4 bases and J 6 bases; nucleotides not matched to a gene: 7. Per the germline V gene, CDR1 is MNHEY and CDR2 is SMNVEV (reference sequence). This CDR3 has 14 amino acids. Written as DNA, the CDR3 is TGTGCCAGCAGTTCCCCAGGGGGCTTTCATGGCTACACCTTC. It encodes CASSSPGGFHGYTF.

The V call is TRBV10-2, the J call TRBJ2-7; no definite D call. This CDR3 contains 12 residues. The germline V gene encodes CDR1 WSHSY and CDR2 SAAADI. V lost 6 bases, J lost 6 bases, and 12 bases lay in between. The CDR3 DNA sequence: TGCGCCAGCAGCCTCTTTGCTAGCGAGCAGTACTTC. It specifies CASSLFASEQYF.